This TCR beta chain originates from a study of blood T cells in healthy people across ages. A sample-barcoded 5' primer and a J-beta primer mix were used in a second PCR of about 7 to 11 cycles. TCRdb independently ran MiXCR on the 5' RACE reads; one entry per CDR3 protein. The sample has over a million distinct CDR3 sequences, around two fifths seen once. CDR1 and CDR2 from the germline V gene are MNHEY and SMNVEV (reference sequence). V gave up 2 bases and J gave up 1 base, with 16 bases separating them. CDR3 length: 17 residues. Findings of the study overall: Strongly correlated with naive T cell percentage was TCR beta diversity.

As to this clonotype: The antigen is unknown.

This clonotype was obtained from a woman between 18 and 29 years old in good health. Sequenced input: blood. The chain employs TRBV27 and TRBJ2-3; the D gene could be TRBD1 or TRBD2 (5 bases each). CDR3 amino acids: CASSLGETVIGTDTQYF. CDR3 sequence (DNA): TGTGCCAGCAGTTTAGGGGAGACAGTCATCGGCACAGATACGCAGTATTTT.